This T cell receptor (beta chain) emerged from a study of tumor-infiltrating lymphocytes in primary liver carcinoma. This CDR3 region has 13 residues. Note on this clonotype: At one of its ends the junction is not consistent with the germline gene, which may arise from a read error.

TCR beta cDNA came from 400 to 500 ng total RNA, primed with a constant-region primer. Construction of TCR beta libraries relied on three successive nested multiplex PCR rounds employing slightly modified ARM-PCR. TRBV1-TRBV30 forward primers and a C-beta reverse primer were used in the first two PCR rounds, which each ran for approximately 10 cycles. In TCRdb, the multiplex PCR reads were re-called with MiXCR into one record per CDR3 protein. The sample lists approximately 80,000 distinct CDR3 sequences; roughly 69% were seen once. Unsorted bulk tissue, roughly 20-32 mg of it, served as the source for co-extraction of RNA and DNA.

Sequencing was performed on tumor-adjacent normal liver tissue. The V call is TRBV12-3 or TRBV12-4, the J call TRBJ2-7; D is uncertain. This TCR derives from a man aged 40-49 years with primary liver carcinoma and hepatitis B virus infection. The CDR3 sequence: CVSSLQSSYEQYF. The CDR3, as DNA: TGTGTCAGCTCATTACAGAGCTCCTACGAGCAGTACTTC.